The TCR beta chain described here comes from a study of blood T cell repertoires in COVID-19. Germline V gene data show CDR1 as MNHEY and CDR2 as SVGAGI. There are 14 residues in the CDR3. The V end was cut by 0 bases, the J end by 7 bases, with 9 bases between. Per the authors' pipeline: Reference gene primers were amplified, and this amplification served to estimate nucleated cell counts. Profiled with immunoSEQ multiplex PCR; TCRdb holds only in-frame clones, not every one. V and J calls and clone size are given by that table; D and trimming were obtained from the DNA. Among about 400,000 clones listed, more than 75% were seen once.

The sequencing sample was made of peripheral blood. The receptor was derived from a human donor in a cohort sampled during active COVID-19. The rearrangement joins TRBV6-5 to TRBJ2-2; maybe TRBD2 (5 bases). The CDR3 nucleotides are TGTGCCAGCAGTTACTCCGGGGATCACGGGGAGCTGTTTTTT. This gives the protein CASSYSGDHGELFF.